A selection of T cell receptor beta chains follows, all from one sample in a study of control samples from healthy donors and cancer patients. This table comes from immunoSEQ multiplex PCR, and its TCRdb copy is limited to in-frame clones, with some not included. The sample has some 130,000 clones, approximately 90% seen once. Input material: blood. These receptors all come from a man in his forties in good health. CDR3s include the opening cysteine and the closing phenylalanine or tryptophan. A D gene is named only where the DNA matches it firmly. Clone size, where shown, is once, few, many, or a class for clones that have expanded.

TRBV19	.	TRBJ1-1	.	TGTGCCAGTAGTATCGGGGCGGCGAACACTGAAGCTTTCTTT	CASSIGAANTEAFF
TRBV12-3/TRBV12-4	once	TRBJ2-3	.	TGTGCCAGCATTTCACTAGTTGGAGATACGCAGTATTTT	CASISLVGDTQYF
TRBV10-3	.	TRBJ2-7	TRBD2	TGTGCCGGCCGGAGAAGCGGGGGTCCCTACGAGCAGTACTTC	CAGRRSGGPYEQYF
TRBV28	.	TRBJ2-1	TRBD2	TGTGCCAGCAGTTTAGGGGGGGGTGGTTACTACAATGAGCAGTTCTTC	CASSLGGGGYYNEQFF
TRBV27	.	TRBJ1-5	.	TGTGCCAGCAGACAAACGACAGATCAGCCCCAGCATTTT	CASRQTTDQPQHF
TRBV7-9	.	TRBJ1-5	.	TGTGCCAGCAGTTCGAATGGAGAGCCCCAGCATTTT	CASSSNGEPQHF
TRBV18	.	TRBJ2-2	TRBD1	TGTGCCAGCGCAGGGGACAGGGCGACCGGGGAGCTGTTTTTT	CASAGDRATGELFF
TRBV6-1	.	TRBJ2-2	.	TGTGCCAGCAGTGAAGCGGTAATCGTGGGCTGGGACACCGGGGAGCTGTTTTTT	CASSEAVIVGWDTGELFF
TRBV18	.	TRBJ1-3	.	TGTGCCAGCTCACCGTCCAGGCCCGGAAACACCATATATTTT	CASSPSRPGNTIYF
TRBV19	.	TRBJ1-2	.	TGTGCCAGTAGTCTCTCCTCGGGGAGAGGGGATGGCTACACCTTC	CASSLSSGRGDGYTF
TRBV18	.	TRBJ1-2	TRBD1	TGTGCCAGCTCACTATCCTCGGGACAGGGACTCTTC	CASSLSSGQGLF
TRBV9	.	TRBJ1-5	.	TGTGCCAGCAGCCTACGAGGGTTTGGGCAGCCCCAGCATTTT	CASSLRGFGQPQHF
TRBV28	.	TRBJ2-7	.	TGTGCCAGCAGTTTTTACAGGAGAACCTACGAGCAGTACTTC	CASSFYRRTYEQYF